This T cell receptor (beta chain) comes out of a study of cytomegalovirus exposure and HLA in healthy donors. The CDR3 extends over 15 amino acids. Trimming cost V 0 bases and J 3 bases, with 12 bases left between them. CDR1 is SQVTM, CDR2 ANQGSEA, per germline. The PCR was carried out with 60 Vbeta primers and 13 Jbeta primers. Repertoires were generated with immunoSEQ multiplex PCR, while TCRdb's copy carries only in-frame clones and drops some. Of under 250,000 clones in the sample, roughly 85% were seen once. This chain links TRBV29-1 with TRBJ1-3; no reliable D call. The source of this sequence is a young woman in good health and CMV-seropositive. Sequencing input: PBMCs. The DNA for the CDR3 is TGCAGCGTTGAAGATCGGGGAGGGTATGGAAACACCATATATTTT. Translating gives CSVEDRGGYGNTIYF.